Listed here are 30 T cell receptor beta chains from one sample, sequenced in a study of Ad26.COV2.S vaccination and SARS-CoV-2 variants. Data came from immunoSEQ multiplex PCR; TCRdb stores just in-frame clones and leaves some out. This table has 430,000 or so clones, roughly 89% appearing once. Specified treatment: 15 to 20 received Ad26.COV2.S at low or high dose, single or two shots; about 5 received placebo; per-sample allocation not given. Day 63 following the first vaccine or placebo injection was when the samples were taken. Specimen: peripheral blood, collected in a trial of Ad26.COV2.S vaccine versus placebo. Source of these receptors: a person between 18 and 65 years old who received the Ad26.COV2.S COVID-19 vaccine or a placebo.

The chain has TRBV7-9 and TRBJ2-2; 10 nucleotides agree with TRBD2. CDR1 and CDR2 from the germline V gene are SEHNR and FQNEAQ (reference sequence). This CDR3 contains 15 residues. V was pared by 4 bases and J by 6 bases, with 5 bases of the junction left unmatched. The DNA for the CDR3 is TGTGCCAGCAGCTGGGGACTAGCGCTAGCCGGGGAGCTGTTTTTT. Protein: CASSWGLALAGELFF.

The rearrangement joins TRBV9 to TRBJ1-4; D unresolved. This CDR3 has 16 amino acids. CDR1 and CDR2 (germline): SGDLS, YYNGEE. V lost 4 bases and J 7 bases, leaving 20 bases between the germline ends. CDR3 in amino acids: CASSILEEGGVEKLFF. The CDR3 nucleotides are TGTGCCAGCAGCATCCTGGAAGAGGGCGGGGTTGAAAAACTGTTTTTT.

CDR3 nucleotides: TGCGCCAGCAGCTTGGGCCAGGGAGATAAAGCTTTCTTT. This gives the protein CASSLGQGDKAFF. The chain uses TRBV5-1 and TRBJ1-1, with TRBD1 as a possible D gene (5 bases). The CDR3 has 13 residues. The germline CDR1 and CDR2 sequences are SGHRS and YFSETQ. The V end was cut by 0 bases, the J end by 9 bases, with 12 bases between.

The genes are TRBV2 and TRBJ1-1; D is unresolved. Germline assignment: CDR1 SNHLY and CDR2 FYNNEI. This CDR3 spans 14 amino acids. Trimming shortened V by 6 bases and J by 4 bases, and 15 bases separated the two germline ends. The CDR3 DNA sequence: TGTGCCAGCAGGGGCAGCGGCCTGGGCACTGAAGCTTTCTTT. Translated: CASRGSGLGTEAFF.

V and J are TRBV5-1 and TRBJ1-4; a possible D gene is TRBD1 (5 bases). The germline CDR1 and CDR2 sequences are SGHRS and YFSETQ. The CDR3 is 14 residues long. V gave up 2 bases and J gave up 8 bases, with 13 bases separating them. The CDR3 spells CASSFDRQGEKLFF. For the CDR3, the DNA is TGCGCCAGCAGCTTCGACCGGCAGGGCGAAAAACTGTTTTTT.

This chain links TRBV14 with TRBJ1-4, with 7 bases that match TRBD1. The CDR3 sequence is 15 residues long. In germline, CDR1 is SGHDN, CDR2 FVKESK. The J segment lost 7 bases and the V segment lost 2 bases, leaving 7 bases of the junction unmatched. The CDR3 loop is CASSQLSGGFEKLFF. The DNA for the CDR3 is TGTGCCAGCAGCCAACTTTCAGGGGGTTTTGAAAAACTGTTTTTT.

The chain has TRBV5-6 and TRBJ1-1; the D gene is possibly TRBD1 (6 bases). Germline CDR1 reads SGHDT; CDR2 reads YYEEEE. This CDR3 contains 14 residues. V was clipped by 2 bases and J by 6 bases, with 14 bases between them. The CDR3 sequence: CASSFPQGSAEAFF. The DNA for the CDR3 is TGTGCCAGCAGCTTTCCACAGGGTTCGGCTGAAGCTTTCTTT.

This chain joins TRBV10-3 and TRBJ2-2; D not resolved. Trimming took 4 bases from V and 3 from J, leaving 3 bases between them. This CDR3 is 12 amino acids long. The germline V gene has CDR1 ENHRY and CDR2 SYGVKD. The CDR3 nucleotides are TGTGCCATCAGTGGGGACACCGGGGAGCTGTTTTTT. This codes for CAISGDTGELFF.

The chain combines TRBV5-6 with TRBJ2-7; 7 bases agree with TRBD2. The V segment lost 4 bases and the J segment 6 bases; nucleotides outside the gene matches: 7. CDR3 length: 13 residues. Germline V gene data show CDR1 as SGHDT and CDR2 as YYEEEE. Here the CDR3 reads CASSPLSGGEQYV. CDR3 in DNA: TGTGCCAGCAGCCCGCTGTCGGGGGGCGAGCAGTACGTC.

This clone was found once. The chain joins TRBV7-2 to TRBJ2-1; the D gene is possibly TRBD2 (6 bases). Germline CDR1 is SGHTA and CDR2 is FQGNSA. The V end was cut by 2 bases, the J end by 6 bases, with 14 bases between. The CDR3 spans 15 residues. CDR3 amino acids: CASSLSLGGGNEQFF. The CDR3, as DNA: TGTGCCAGCAGCTTATCCCTGGGGGGTGGCAATGAGCAGTTCTTC.

V is TRBV4-3 and J is TRBJ1-4, with D unresolved. Per the germline V gene, CDR1 is LGHNA and CDR2 is YSLEER. The CDR3 consists of 15 residues. The V end was cut by 4 bases, the J end by 8 bases, with 17 bases between. The chain's CDR3 is CASSRDSGPLEKLFF. CDR3 in DNA: TGCGCCAGCAGCCGAGATTCCGGGCCCCTCGAAAAACTGTTTTTT.

The chain employs TRBV2 and TRBJ2-7, with D perhaps matching TRBD2 (6 bases). V lost 3 bases, J lost 3 bases, and 12 bases lay in between. Germline CDR1 SNHLY, CDR2 FYNNEI. This CDR3 is built from 14 residues. CDR3 amino acids: CASSEWRGGYEQYV. CDR3 DNA: TGTGCCAGCAGTGAGTGGAGGGGCGGCTACGAGCAGTACGTC.

The chain recombines TRBV18 with TRBJ2-1; possible D gene TRBD2, 7 bases. Deletions cut 1 base from V and 9 bases from J, with 22 bases between. Germline-derived CDR1 and CDR2 are KGHSH and LQKENI. The CDR3 is 17 amino acids. CDR3 sequence (DNA): TGTGCCAGCTCACCACGCGGTGGGGGGGCTACTTCGTCTGAGCAGTTCTTC. It yields the protein CASSPRGGGATSSEQFF.

This clone was seen a single time. The chain uses TRBV5-1 and TRBJ2-3; D could derive from TRBD1 or TRBD2 (5 bases each). Trimming took 4 bases from V and 2 from J, leaving 14 bases between them. Germline assignment: CDR1 SGHRS and CDR2 YFSETQ. CDR3 size: 15 residues. CDR3 in amino acids: CASSPDPGTTDTQYF. As DNA, the CDR3 is TGCGCCAGCAGCCCCGACCCGGGGACCACAGATACGCAGTATTTT.

This sequence joins TRBV29-1 and TRBJ1-1; D possibly corresponds to TRBD1 (6 bases). The germline V and J ends were trimmed by 6 bases and 1 base, with 24 bases remaining between them. The V gene's germline CDR1 is SQVTM and CDR2 ANQGSEA. This CDR3 spans 17 amino acids. CDR3 nucleotide sequence: TGCAGCGTCGCCCCCACAGGGAAGGGTTTGGAGAACACTGAAGCTTTCTTT. Amino acid sequence: CSVAPTGKGLENTEAFF. Supplemented by reference TRBV29-1 and TRBJ1-1, the full variable domain reads SAVISQKPSRDICQRGTSLTIQCQVDSQVTMMFWYRQQPGQSLTLIATANQGSEATYESGFVIDKFPISRPNLTFSTLTVSNMSPEDSSIYLCSVAPTGKGLENTEAFFGQGTRLTVV.

The CDR3 nucleotides are TGTGCCAGCAGCCACCAACGGGCGTCAACCTTTAATGAAAAACTGTTTTTT. It encodes CASSHQRASTFNEKLFF. The chain couples TRBV14 to TRBJ1-4; the D is unclear. CDR3 length equals 17 residues. V lost 3 bases, J lost 4 bases, and 18 bases lay in between. Germline V gene lookup returns CDR1 SGHDN and CDR2 FVKESK.

The J gene is TRBJ1-2, the V gene TRBV4-1; no clear D gene. The ends were cut back, 0 bases at V and 8 bases at J, with 13 bases in the middle. Looked up from germline, CDR1 is MGHRA and CDR2 is YSYEKL. The CDR3 runs 14 residues. The CDR3 coding sequence is TGCGCCAGCAGCCAAGAGGTCGAACCGTTCGGCTACACCTTC. Amino acid sequence: CASSQEVEPFGYTF.

The chain combines TRBV4-3 with TRBJ2-5, with D maybe TRBD2 (5 bases). Trimming left V 3 bases short and J 2 bases short, with 16 bases between. Germline values: CDR1 LGHNA, CDR2 YSLEER. The CDR3 covers 16 residues. The CDR3 protein is CASSQYPGLQQETQYF. CDR3 DNA sequence: TGCGCCAGCAGCCAGTACCCCGGACTCCAGCAAGAGACCCAGTACTTC.

This clone was detected only once. V and J are TRBV4-3 and TRBJ1-2; tentative D call: TRBD1 (5 bases). Germline CDR1 reads LGHNA; CDR2 reads YSLEER. Between the trimmed V and J ends, which lost 4 bases and 4 bases, there was a span of 19 bases. CDR3 length: 16 amino acids. The CDR3: CASSLSRRGSLYGYTF. The DNA for the CDR3 is TGCGCCAGCAGCCTCTCCCGCCGGGGCTCACTCTATGGCTACACCTTC.

This rearrangement joins TRBV6-5 to TRBJ1-1; TRBD1 might be the D (6 bases). The V end lost 6 bases, the J end lost 5 bases, and 19 bases lay between the germline ends. Germline V gives CDR1 MNHEY, CDR2 SVGAGI. CDR3 length equals 15 residues. CDR3: CASRVGWGRLTEAFF. CDR3 in DNA: TGTGCCAGCAGAGTAGGGTGGGGGCGATTGACTGAAGCTTTCTTT.

V and J are TRBV6-2 or TRBV6-3 and TRBJ2-4; TRBD2 agrees at 8 bases. The CDR3 has 18 residues. The V gene end was trimmed by 0 bases and the J gene end by 8 bases; junction bases not matched to a gene: 15. Germline CDR1 reads MNHEY; CDR2 reads SVGEGT. In DNA form, the CDR3 reads TGTGCCAGCAGTTACTCGATTACCCCGGGCAGCGGGAGTTACATTCAGTACTTC. It codes for CASSYSITPGSGSYIQYF.

This clone was counted only a few times. This sequence joins TRBV20-1 and TRBJ1-5; a possible D gene is TRBD1 (5 bases). This CDR3 contains 12 residues. V shed 3 bases and J shed 8 bases, with 11 bases lying between them. Germline-derived CDR1 and CDR2 are DFQATT and SNEGSKA (reference sequence). The CDR3 DNA reads TGCAGTGCTAGTGGGGGGGATGAGCCCCAGCATTTT. It is translated as CSASGGDEPQHF.

The chain has TRBV5-1 and TRBJ2-3, with D possibly matching TRBD2 (6 bases). The CDR3 extends over 14 amino acids. Germline CDR1 SGHRS, CDR2 YFSETQ. V lost 2 bases and J lost 3, with 10 bases in between. CDR3: CASSFGGATDTQYF. The CDR3 DNA reads as TGCGCCAGCAGCTTCGGAGGGGCAACAGATACGCAGTATTTT.

This chain uses TRBV11-2 with TRBJ2-3; no clear D gene. Looked up from germline, CDR1 is SGHAT and CDR2 is FQNNGV. CDR3 length equals 14 residues. The V and J ends lost 0 bases and 1 base respectively, with 5 bases between them. CDR3 sequence reads: CASSLDQGTDTQYF. The DNA of the CDR3 is TGTGCCAGCAGCTTAGATCAGGGCACAGATACGCAGTATTTT.

The chain combines TRBV7-6 with TRBJ1-4, with D possibly TRBD1 on 5 matching bases. Trimming stripped 4 bases from V and 5 bases from J, with 14 bases between. Looked up from germline, CDR1 is SGHVS and CDR2 is FNYEAQ. This CDR3 is built from 15 residues. The CDR3 DNA is TGTGCCAGCAGCTCAAGGGGATTAGGGAATGAAAAACTGTTTTTT. This sequence encodes CASSSRGLGNEKLFF.

The chain employs TRBV7-3 and TRBJ2-1; D possibly corresponds to TRBD2 (6 bases). The CDR3 has 14 residues. V lost 5 bases and J lost 8, with 16 bases in between. Germline CDR1 SGHTA, CDR2 FQGTGA. As DNA, the CDR3 is TGTGCCAGCAGCCTCACAGGACTAAGCCATGAGCAGTTCTTC. Amino acid sequence: CASSLTGLSHEQFF.

The gene calls are TRBV2 and TRBJ2-1, with 8 bases lining up with TRBD2. The CDR3 runs to 14 residues. V trimming: 7 bases; J trimming: 6 bases; junction bases outside the gene matches: 8. Germline V lookup: CDR1 SNHLY, CDR2 FYNNEI. The CDR3, as DNA: TGTGCCAGCATCCCCTCCGGGACTAGCAATGAGCAGTTCTTC. This translates into CASIPSGTSNEQFF. Looking up the rest from reference TRBV2 and TRBJ2-1 gives the full variable domain: EPEVTQTPSHQVTQMGQEVILRCVPISNHLYFYWYRQILGQKVEFLVSFYNNEISEKSEIFDDQFSVERPDGSNFTLKIRSTKLEDSAMYFCASIPSGTSNEQFFGPGTRLTVL.

The gene calls are TRBV11-3 and TRBJ2-1; TRBD2 is a possible D gene (6 bases). Germline CDR1 SGHNT, CDR2 YENEEA. The CDR3 covers 14 residues. Trimming took 3 bases from V and 5 from J, leaving 11 bases between them. CDR3 DNA sequence: TGTGCCAGCAGCTTGATGACTAGTAACAATGAGCAGTTCTTC. It translates to CASSLMTSNNEQFF.

The rearrangement uses TRBV19 and TRBJ1-5; D possibly corresponds to TRBD1 (5 bases). Trimming took 5 bases from V and 5 from J, leaving 16 bases between them. Germline V gene data show CDR1 as LNHDA and CDR2 as SQIVND (reference sequence). There are 15 residues in the CDR3. CDR3 in amino acids: CASSFGTGLDQPQHF. The CDR3, as DNA: TGTGCCAGTAGTTTCGGGACCGGGTTGGATCAGCCCCAGCATTTT.

The rearrangement joins TRBV3-1 (or the pseudogene TRBV3-2) to TRBJ2-1, with 10 bases aligning to TRBD1. Trimming at V came to 1 base and at J to 1 base, leaving 10 bases not matched to a gene. Germline V lookup: CDR1 LGHDT, CDR2 YNNKEL (reference sequence). This CDR3 region has 19 residues. CDR3 residues: CASSQVGGDRGYSYNEQFF. The CDR3 DNA sequence: TGTGCCAGCAGCCAAGTGGGCGGGGACAGGGGTTATTCCTACAATGAGCAGTTCTTC.